The 32 T cell receptor beta chains below all came from one sample that was sequenced in a study of tumor-infiltrating lymphocytes in oesophageal squamous cell carcinoma. TCRdb ran MiXCR on the PCR reads and lists one entry per CDR3 protein. The table has about 19,000 distinct CDR3 sequences, approximately 39% seen once. The sequenced material came from esophageal tumor tissue. The receptors here all came from a male donor with esophageal squamous cell carcinoma.

The chain couples TRBV11-3 to TRBJ2-5; maybe TRBD2 (6 bases). The DNA end favors TRBJ2-7, so the J call may be wrong. The germline gives CDR1 SGHNT, CDR2 YENEEA. There are 14 residues in the CDR3. CDR3 amino acids: CASSLVAAGYEQYF. CDR3 sequence (DNA): TGTGCCAGCAGCTTAGTAGCGGCGGGCTACGAGCAGTACTTC.

In its sample, this clonotype was seen many times. The chain uses TRBV12-3 or TRBV12-4 and TRBJ2-4; TRBD2 matches 13 bases. Trimming cost V 6 bases and J 5 bases; bases outside gene matches: 7. The CDR3 length is 16 residues. CDR3 in DNA: TGTGCCAGCAGACCCACTAGCGGGGGGGCGGAAAACATTCAGTACTTC. Protein product: CASRPTSGGAENIQYF.

V gene TRBV18 combines with J gene TRBJ1-6; D call uncertain. Germline V gene data show CDR1 as KGHSH and CDR2 as LQKENI. The CDR3 runs to 12 residues. The CDR3 region has the DNA TGTGCGTCGAGCTCCTATAATTCACCCCTCCACTTT. Its translation is CASSSYNSPLHF.

This clonotype was observed once. The chain recombines TRBV7-6 with TRBJ2-1; D possibly corresponds to TRBD2 (5 bases). The end of the DNA is better explained by TRBJ2-7, so the J call may be wrong. The CDR3 consists of 15 residues. CDR1 is SGHVS and CDR2 is FNYEAQ in the germline V gene. CDR3 protein: CASSLVPGSSYEQYF. The CDR3 nucleotides read TGTGCCAGCAGCTTAGTTCCGGGGAGTTCCTACGAGCAGTACTTC.

The chain carries TRBV7-9 and TRBJ2-1; TRBD2 aligns across 7 bases. V shed 2 bases, J shed 1 base, and the junction held 8 bases outside the gene matches. Per germline, CDR1 SEHNR and CDR2 FQNEAQ (reference sequence). This CDR3 contains 17 residues. CDR3 nucleotides: TGTGCCAGCAGCTTAACGGCTAGCGGCCTTTCCTACAATGAGCAGTTCTTC. Protein sequence: CASSLTASGLSYNEQFF.

This clonotype was observed at least ten times. The V gene is TRBV7-6, the J gene TRBJ2-5; the D is unclear. With 1 base removed from V and 5 bases from J, the gap between germline ends came to 8 bases. This CDR3 region has 13 residues. The germline V gene encodes CDR1 SGHVS and CDR2 FNYEAQ. The CDR3 bases are TGTGCCAGCAGCTTAGTAAGCTGGGAGACCCAGTACTTC. This encodes CASSLVSWETQYF.

This chain connects TRBV11-3 to TRBJ2-5, with 10 bases that match TRBD1. V trimming: 4 bases; J trimming: 4 bases; junction bases outside the gene matches: 15. The CDR3 contains 18 residues. Germline CDR1 SGHNT, CDR2 YENEEA. The CDR3 sequence: CASSYISSRDRGLETQYF. The DNA of the CDR3 is TGTGCCAGCAGCTACATTAGCAGCCGGGACAGGGGTTTAGAGACCCAGTACTTC. Full variable domain (remainder filled in from reference TRBV11-3 and TRBJ2-5): EAGVVQSPRYKIIEKKQPVAFWCNPISGHNTLYWYLQNLGQGPELLIRYENEEAVDDSQLPKDRFSAERLKGVDSTLKIQPAELGDSAVYLCASSYISSRDRGLETQYFGPGTRLLVL.

This clonotype was seen repeatedly, ten times or more. A much larger clonotype is one base distant, so this may be a read error. The J gene is TRBJ2-7, the V gene TRBV12-5; no definite D call. V was shortened by 1 base and J by 7 bases, with 11 bases between the two germline ends. CDR1 is LGHNT, CDR2 FRNRAP, per germline. This CDR3 region has 13 residues. CDR3 coding DNA: TGTGCTAGTGGTTTGGGGAGATTCAATGAGCAGTACTTC. Protein product: CASGLGRFNEQYF. The whole variable domain, remainder taken from reference TRBV12-5 and TRBJ2-7, is DARVTQTPRHKVTEMGQEVTMRCQPILGHNTVFWYRQTMMQGLELLAYFRNRAPLDDSGMPKDRFSAEMPDATLATLKIQPSEPRDSAVYFCASGLGRFNEQYFGPGTRLTVT.

This clonotype was detected many times. The V call is TRBV5-1, the J call TRBJ2-5; D is possibly TRBD1 (5 bases). The V gene lost 0 bases and the J gene lost 4 bases, with 10 bases spanning the gap. Germline CDR1 SGHRS, CDR2 YFSETQ. CDR3 size: 14 residues. The CDR3 bases are TGCGCCAGCAGCTTGGAAGCTAGGGGAGAGACCCAGTACTTC. Residues: CASSLEARGETQYF.

This clonotype was found many times. The CDR3: CASSYSGTITYGYTF. The CDR3 DNA sequence: TGTGCCAGCAGCTATTCCGGGACAATAACATATGGCTACACCTTC. The V and J genes are TRBV6-1 and TRBJ1-2; possibly TRBD1 for D (6 bases). Trimming cost V 6 bases and J 5 bases, with 19 bases left between them. The CDR3 spans 15 residues. Looked up from germline, CDR1 is MNHNS and CDR2 is SASEGT.

There are many counts of this clonotype. V gene TRBV6-1 combines with J gene TRBJ1-5; D might be TRBD1 (5 bases). Trimming removed 7 bases from V and 1 base from J, with 11 bases in between. Germline CDR1 and CDR2: MNHNS and SASEGT. This CDR3 region has 14 residues. DNA for the CDR3: TGTGCCAGCAAACCCAGGGACAGCAATCAGCCCCAGCATTTT. Its translation: CASKPRDSNQPQHF.

The CDR3 DNA is TGCAGTGCTAGGAGGGGGCGAAGCACAGATACGCAGTATTTT. Encoded protein: CSARRGRSTDTQYF. The chain is built from TRBV20-1 and TRBJ2-3; 7 bases align to TRBD1. The CDR3 spans 14 residues. Germline V CDR1 and CDR2: DFQATT, SNEGSKA (reference sequence). V shed 3 bases, J shed 0 bases, and the junction held 3 bases outside the gene matches.

Concerning this clonotype itself: The junction shows a germline mismatch at one end, possibly a read error. The chain recombines TRBV19 with TRBJ1-5; D not certain. Per the germline V gene, CDR1 is LNHDA and CDR2 is SQIVND (reference sequence). This CDR3 region has 18 residues. Written as DNA, the CDR3 is TGTGCCAGTAGTATAAGATCGGGAGTGAGAAGTAGCGATCAGCCCCAGCATTTT. It translates to CASSIRSGVRSSDQPQHF.

V usage is TRBV9 and J usage is TRBJ2-6; TRBD1 or TRBD2 may be the D gene (7 bases each). Gene TRBJ2-7 matches the end of the DNA better, so the J call may be wrong. Germline assignment: CDR1 SGDLS and CDR2 YYNGEE. CDR3 size: 14 residues. This CDR3 reads CASSVAGGAGEQYF. CDR3 DNA: TGTGCCAGCAGCGTAGCAGGGGGGGCGGGCGAGCAGTACTTC.

About this clonotype itself: This CDR3 fails to terminate in the conserved phenylalanine or tryptophan, so it likely reflects a read error. Because the CDR3's place on the DNA is in doubt, the DNA is left out and the CDR3 is given as listed by TCRdb. The chain carries TRBV28 and TRBJ2-3; TRBD1, the table's D call, lacks a check against the DNA. The CDR3 length is 16 residues, termini included. CDR1 and CDR2 from the germline V gene are MDHEN and SYDVKM. The CDR3 sequence is CASSFLGTAYEQYFGP.

V usage is TRBV7-6 and J usage is TRBJ2-1, with 8 bases matching TRBD2. The CDR3 runs to 12 residues. The V gene end was trimmed by 3 bases and the J gene end by 10 bases; junction bases not matched to a gene: 2. Germline V gene data show CDR1 as SGHVS and CDR2 as FNYEAQ. CDR3 nucleotide sequence: TGTGCCAGCAGCTTTAGCGGGACCGAGCAGTTCTTC. This translates into CASSFSGTEQFF.

As regards this clonotype: Given the absence of the conserved phenylalanine or tryptophan at the CDR3 end, a read error is likely. The limits of the CDR3 on the DNA are not certain, so only TCRdb's listed CDR3 is given. The genes are TRBV7-3 and TRBJ2-4; the D segment call TRBD1 is taken from the table without a DNA check. Including both end residues, the CDR3 is 8 amino acids long. Germline CDR1 SGHTA, CDR2 FQGTGA. Here the CDR3 reads CASSSQGH.

This clonotype was recorded many times. This chain joins TRBV19 and TRBJ2-7; 12 nucleotides line up with TRBD2. V trimming: 3 bases; J trimming: 1 base; junction bases outside the gene matches: 1. Germline CDR1 and CDR2: LNHDA and SQIVND (reference sequence). This CDR3 spans 15 amino acids. The CDR3: CASSIGLAGSYEQYF. In DNA form, the CDR3 reads TGTGCCAGTAGTATCGGACTAGCGGGGTCCTACGAGCAGTACTTC.

This clonotype was recorded many times. In DNA, the CDR3 is TGTGCCAGCAGCCCATTAGGCGGGGACAGGCAGTTCTTC. This translates into CASSPLGGDRQFF. The chain carries TRBV7-9 and TRBJ2-1; a weak D match, TRBD1 (7 bases). Germline V gives CDR1 SEHNR, CDR2 FQNEAQ (reference sequence). CDR3 size: 13 residues. The V end lost 5 bases, the J end lost 12 bases, and 17 bases lay between the germline ends.

The chain joins TRBV5-1 to TRBJ2-5, with D perhaps TRBD2 (6 bases). The ends were cut back, 0 bases at V and 2 bases at J, with 14 bases in the middle. From germline, CDR1 is SGHRS and CDR2 YFSETQ. The CDR3 is 16 amino acids. CDR3 protein: CASSLGALGGQETQYF. CDR3 in DNA: TGCGCCAGCAGCTTGGGGGCCCTGGGGGGACAAGAGACCCAGTACTTC.

The chain uses TRBV6-1 and TRBJ2-7; 13 positions match TRBD2. V shed 5 bases, J shed 7 bases, and the junction held 11 bases outside the gene matches. The CDR3 spans 16 residues. CDR1 and CDR2 (germline): MNHNS, SASEGT. CDR3: CASSYTSGRAYNEQYF. Written as DNA, the CDR3 is TGTGCCAGCAGTTACACTAGCGGGAGGGCCTACAATGAGCAGTACTTC.

This clonotype came up many times. The chain couples TRBV2 to TRBJ2-7, with 9 bases that match TRBD2. Germline lookup yields CDR1 SNHLY and CDR2 FYNNEI. The CDR3 is 14 residues long. V trimming: 7 bases; J trimming: 6 bases; junction bases outside the gene matches: 10. In DNA, the CDR3 is TGTGCCAGCATAATGGGACTAGCCTCGACCGAGCAGTACTTC. Protein sequence: CASIMGLASTEQYF. The entire variable domain, with the rest obtained from reference TRBV2 and TRBJ2-7, is as follows: EPEVTQTPSHQVTQMGQEVILRCVPISNHLYFYWYRQILGQKVEFLVSFYNNEISEKSEIFDDQFSVERPDGSNFTLKIRSTKLEDSAMYFCASIMGLASTEQYFGPGTRLTVT.

This clonotype is categorized as medium-sized. The rearrangement uses TRBV6-1 and TRBJ2-7; 7 positions match TRBD1. Germline V CDR1 and CDR2: MNHNS, SASEGT. The CDR3 totals 13 residues. V was pared by 6 bases and J by 3 bases, with 5 bases of the junction left unmatched. The CDR3, as DNA: TGTGCCAGCAGACGGGACAGTATCTACGAGCAGTACTTC. Translating it yields CASRRDSIYEQYF.

About this clonotype: Sequence at one end of the junction differs from germline and may be a read error. V is TRBV7-9 and J is TRBJ2-1; a possible D gene is TRBD2 (6 bases). Germline assignment: CDR1 SEHNR and CDR2 FQNEAQ (reference sequence). This CDR3 has 13 amino acids. Here the CDR3 reads CASSPGGNSPLHF. The CDR3 DNA follows: TGTGCCAGCAGCCCCGGGGGAAATTCACCCCTCCACTTC.

About this clonotype: The missing conserved phenylalanine or tryptophan at the end of this CDR3 makes a read error likely. Because the CDR3's place on the DNA is in doubt, the DNA is left out and the CDR3 is given as listed by TCRdb. The chain carries TRBV28 and TRBJ2-7; the listed D gene, TRBD1, was not tested against the DNA. The germline CDR1 and CDR2 sequences are MDHEN and SYDVKM. The CDR3 region is 15 residues in length, termini included. CDR3 amino acids: CASGGQTNYGYTFGS.

This clonotype was seen at least ten times. The V call is TRBV5-3, the J call TRBJ2-2; D is perhaps TRBD1 (5 bases). TRBV5-3 counts as an open reading frame of uncertain function. This CDR3 has 18 amino acids. V gave up 4 bases and J gave up 1 base, with 20 bases separating them. CDR3 DNA: TGTGCCAGAAGCGGAAATGCGCAGGGAAGGAGGAACACCGGGGAGCTGTTTTTT. Translated: CARSGNAQGRRNTGELFF.

This clonotype was detected many times. The chain is built from TRBV27 and TRBJ2-5; tentatively, D is TRBD1 (6 bases). This CDR3 contains 15 residues. Trimming cost V 8 bases and J 5 bases, with 21 bases left between them. CDR1 MNHEY and CDR2 SMNVEV come from the germline V gene (reference sequence). DNA for the CDR3: TGTGCCAGCTCTCGCGGAGGACAGCTGAGGGAGACCCAGTACTTC. Its protein is CASSRGGQLRETQYF.

There are a few counts of this clonotype. V usage is TRBV18 and J usage is TRBJ2-2, with TRBD1 matching over 7 bases. The CDR3 loop spans 16 amino acids. Losses at the gene ends were 5 bases for V and 4 bases for J; bases not matched to a gene: 10. CDR1 KGHSH and CDR2 LQKENI come from the germline V gene. The CDR3 spells CASSTGQTTTTGELFF. The CDR3 nucleotides read TGTGCCAGCTCAACGGGACAGACTACGACCACCGGGGAGCTGTTTTTT. The entire variable domain, with the rest obtained from reference TRBV18 and TRBJ2-2, is as follows: NAGVMQNPRHLVRRRGQEARLRCSPMKGHSHVYWYRQLPEEGLKFMVYLQKENIIDESGMPKERFSAEFPKEGPSILRIQQVVRGDSAAYFCASSTGQTTTTGELFFGEGSRLTVL.

Relative to its sample, this clonotype is large. This chain connects TRBV7-9 to TRBJ2-7, with D perhaps TRBD1 (5 bases). The CDR3 is 15 residues long. Trimming took off 5 bases at V and 5 bases at J, with 19 bases between the two ends. Germline V gene data show CDR1 as SEHNR and CDR2 as FQNEAQ (reference sequence). The CDR3 sequence: CASSPLNLGVHEQYF. CDR3 DNA sequence: TGTGCCAGCAGCCCGTTAAACCTAGGGGTCCACGAGCAGTACTTC.

The table lists this clonotype with a few counts. The gene calls are TRBV11-2 and TRBJ2-7, with D possibly being TRBD2 (5 bases). Germline assignment: CDR1 SGHAT and CDR2 FQNNGV. V lost 3 bases to trimming and J lost 5 bases, with 11 bases between them. The CDR3 extends over 13 amino acids. The CDR3 DNA follows: TGTGCCAGCAGCTTCGGACCACTAGACGAGCAGTACTTC. Its translation: CASSFGPLDEQYF.

The gene calls are TRBV7-3 and TRBJ2-6, with D hard to call. CDR1 is SGHTA and CDR2 is FQGTGA in the germline V gene. Trimming stripped 5 bases from V and 3 bases from J, with 14 bases between. CDR3 length: 16 amino acids. The chain's CDR3 is CASSPQIGIGANVLTF. CDR3 nucleotide sequence: TGTGCCAGCAGCCCACAGATAGGGATTGGGGCCAACGTCCTGACTTTC.

This clonotype was counted a few times. This chain connects TRBV7-6 to TRBJ2-5; 9 bases match TRBD1. J gave up 4 bases and V 3 bases, and 12 bases lay outside the gene matches. The length of the CDR3 is 17 residues. CDR1 and CDR2 (germline): SGHVS, FNYEAQ. The CDR3 bases are TGTGCCAGCAGCTTTTACGGAACGGACAGGGGTTTAGAGACCCAGTACTTC. Amino acids: CASSFYGTDRGLETQYF.